These 12 T cell receptor beta chains were all obtained from the same sample, sequenced in a study of post-analysis software for immune sequencing data. Study-wide findings and caveats: Controls had lower frequencies than patients of 4 or 5 TRBV segments, which included TRBV5-6, TRBV5-1 and TRBV20-1.

Carried by the TCR beta cDNA libraries were unique molecular identifiers. TCRdb fed the PCR reads into MiXCR, producing one record per CDR3 protein. The table has about 820,000 distinct CDR3 sequences, roughly 58% seen once. These receptors have no identified antigens. The specimen sequenced was blood. The receptors were sampled from a girl between 10 and 17 years old with multiple sclerosis.

This clonotype was recorded once. The CDR3 protein is CASSPRQGAFSGANVLTF. The CDR3 nucleotides read TGTGCCAGCAGCCCCCGGCAGGGGGCTTTCTCTGGGGCCAACGTCCTGACTTTC. This rearrangement joins TRBV9 to TRBJ2-6, with TRBD1 identical over 8 bases. Germline V gives CDR1 SGDLS, CDR2 YYNGEE. The ends lost 4 bases at V and 0 bases at J; junction bases unmatched: 9. This CDR3 has 18 amino acids.

The chain employs TRBV3-1 and TRBJ2-4; TRBD1 matches at 8 bases. The DNA end favors TRBJ2-7, so the J call may be wrong. Germline V gives CDR1 LGHDT, CDR2 YNNKEL (reference sequence). This CDR3 is built from 15 residues. This CDR3 reads CASSHPGTGYYEQYF. As DNA, the CDR3 is TGTGCCAGCAGCCACCCCGGGACAGGATACTACGAGCAGTACTTC.

The genes are TRBV20-1 and TRBJ2-1; no firm D call. Germline loops: CDR1 DFQATT, CDR2 SNEGSKA (reference sequence). V was trimmed by 6 bases and J by 0 bases, leaving 12 bases between them. The CDR3 runs to 14 residues. CDR3 bases: TGCAGTGCCCTGAGACACACCTCCTACAATGAGCAGTTCTTC. It encodes CSALRHTSYNEQFF.

This rearrangement joins TRBV7-8 to TRBJ2-1; the match to TRBD2 covers 12 bases. This CDR3 has 15 amino acids. J lost 2 bases, V lost 6 bases, and 2 bases had no gene match. The V gene's germline CDR1 is SGHVS and CDR2 FQNEAQ. CDR3 region: CASRTSGGTYNEQFF. CDR3 nucleotide sequence: TGTGCCAGCAGGACTAGCGGGGGAACCTACAATGAGCAGTTCTTC.

Only a few counts were recorded for this clonotype. The rearrangement links TRBV5-1 to TRBJ2-4, with unresolved D. This CDR3 contains 15 residues. CDR1 SGHRS and CDR2 YFSETQ come from the germline V gene. The V end was cut by 4 bases, the J end by 4 bases, with 15 bases between. CDR3 amino acids: CASSENKDGKNIQYF. CDR3 nucleotides: TGCGCCAGCAGCGAAAACAAGGACGGGAAAAACATTCAGTACTTC.

The chain is built from TRBV14 and TRBJ2-1; D ambiguous. This CDR3 is 15 amino acids long. Germline V CDR1 and CDR2: SGHDN, FVKESK. V was cut by 1 base and J by 5 bases, with 12 bases left in between. In DNA, the CDR3 is TGTGCCAGCAGCCAAGGGAAATGGATAGACAATGAGCAGTTCTTC. Amino acid sequence: CASSQGKWIDNEQFF. Variable domain in full (rest from reference TRBV14 and TRBJ2-1): EAGVTQFPSHSVIEKGQTVTLRCDPISGHDNLYWYRRVMGKEIKFLLHFVKESKQDESGMPNNRFLAERTGGTYSTLKVQPAELEDSGVYFCASSQGKWIDNEQFFGPGTRLTVL.

The chain uses TRBV27 and TRBJ2-3, with D possibly called TRBD1 or TRBD2 (5 bases each). The CDR3 runs 17 residues. In germline, CDR1 is MNHEY, CDR2 SMNVEV (reference sequence). Trimming stripped 6 bases from V and 1 base from J, with 20 bases between. The CDR3 loop is CASSTGRLRRGTDTQYF. CDR3 coding DNA: TGTGCCAGCAGCACGGGGCGTTTGCGGCGTGGCACAGATACGCAGTATTTT.

This clonotype was observed a single time. At one boundary the junction diverges from the germline segment, which might be a read error. The chain combines TRBV6-5 with TRBJ2-1, with D maybe TRBD1 (6 bases). The CDR3 spans 11 residues. The germline CDR1 and CDR2 sequences are MNHEY and SVGAGI. CDR3 nucleotides: TGTGCCACAGGACAGTACAATGAGCGGTTCTTC. Translating gives CATGQYNERFF.

The genes are TRBV7-2 and TRBJ2-1; no clear D. Germline CDR1 and CDR2: SGHTA and FQGNSA. V was trimmed by 5 bases and J by 9 bases, leaving 17 bases between them. The CDR3 runs to 14 residues. This CDR3 is CASSIRPLLGEQFF. The CDR3 nucleotides are TGTGCCAGCAGCATCCGCCCCCTTTTGGGTGAGCAGTTCTTC.

The chain recombines TRBV5-1 with TRBJ1-2, with no clear D. CDR1 and CDR2 (germline): SGHRS, YFSETQ. The CDR3 has 14 amino acids. Deletions cut 0 bases from V and 4 bases from J, with 10 bases between. The CDR3 coding sequence is TGCGCCAGCAGCTTGGGACTGGAGTCCTATGGCTACACCTTC. Its translation is CASSLGLESYGYTF. Full variable domain (rest looked up from reference TRBV5-1 and TRBJ1-2): KAGVTQTPRYLIKTRGQQVTLSCSPISGHRSVSWYQQTPGQGLQFLFEYFSETQRNKGNFPGRFSGRQFSNSRSEMNVSTLELGDSALYLCASSLGLESYGYTFGSGTRLTVV.

This clonotype was seen more than once but under ten times. CDR3 sequence (DNA): TGCAGTGCTAGAAGACAGGGTGCAAATTCACCCCTCCACTTT. It is translated as CSARRQGANSPLHF. V is TRBV20-1 and J is TRBJ1-6; 7 bases fit TRBD1. J gave up 7 bases and V 2 bases, and 5 bases lay outside the gene matches. CDR3 size: 14 residues. Looked up from germline, CDR1 is DFQATT and CDR2 is SNEGSKA (reference sequence).

V and J are TRBV7-3 and TRBJ2-1, with 14 bases that match TRBD2. CDR1 is SGHTA and CDR2 is FQGTGA in the germline V gene. Unmatched junction bases numbered 7, after V lost 5 bases and J lost 7 bases. The CDR3 is 16 amino acids. The CDR3 bases are TGTGCCAGCAGCCCAACGGGACTAGCGGGGGTGAATGAGCAGTTCTTC. Translating gives CASSPTGLAGVNEQFF. Full variable domain (remainder filled in from reference TRBV7-3 and TRBJ2-1): GAGVSQTPSNKVTEKGKYVELRCDPISGHTALYWYRQSLGQGPEFLIYFQGTGAADDSGLPNDRFFAVRPEGSVSTLKIQRTERGDSAVYLCASSPTGLAGVNEQFFGPGTRLTVL.